Listed here are 19 T cell receptor beta chains from one sample, sequenced in a study of T-cell memory formation after mild COVID-19. TCRdb ran MiXCR on the 5' RACE reads and lists one entry per CDR3 protein. This sample has about 340,000 distinct CDR3 sequences, with roughly 13% found just once. Sequenced input: PBMCs or a T cell subset sorted from them (not recorded which). Source of these receptors: a man aged 18-30 years who had mild COVID-19 (a few samples of this study predate the infection). Cell type and time point are not known.

This clonotype has just a few counts. The rearrangement uses TRBV5-5 and TRBJ1-3; D remains ambiguous. V lost 2 bases and J lost 4, with 13 bases in between. Germline V CDR1 and CDR2: SGHKS, YYEKEE (reference sequence). The length of the CDR3 is 15 residues. Here the CDR3 DNA reads TGTGCCAGCAGCTTCTCTGGAACGAGGGGAAACACCATATATTTT. This encodes CASSFSGTRGNTIYF.

This clonotype showed up many times. The chain recombines TRBV7-3 with TRBJ2-1; 8 bases match TRBD2. The junction had 6 bases not matched to a gene; V was cut back by 3 bases and J by 5 bases. Germline CDR1 is SGHTA and CDR2 is FQGTGA. The CDR3 runs 15 residues. CDR3: CASSLIGGAHNEQFF. The CDR3 coding sequence is TGTGCCAGCAGCTTGATCGGGGGGGCCCACAATGAGCAGTTCTTC.

This chain joins TRBV20-1 and TRBJ2-7; 8 bases line up with TRBD1. V shed 4 bases and J 6 bases; nucleotides not matched to a gene: 11. The CDR3 runs to 14 residues. Germline V lookup: CDR1 DFQATT, CDR2 SNEGSKA (reference sequence). This CDR3 is CSAKRLDRAGEQYF. CDR3 nucleotides: TGCAGTGCTAAACGCTTGGACAGGGCTGGCGAGCAGTACTTC.

This rearrangement joins TRBV11-2 to TRBJ1-1; D unresolved. The CDR3 has 14 amino acids. V lost 3 bases, J lost 1 base, and 9 bases lay in between. Germline V CDR1 and CDR2: SGHAT, FQNNGV. CDR3 sequence: CASSFYRQNTEAFF. In DNA form, the CDR3 reads TGTGCCAGCAGCTTTTATAGACAGAACACTGAAGCTTTCTTT.

This clonotype was seen a few times. CDR3 loop: CASSAWDRGQETQYF. The CDR3 bases are TGTGCCAGCAGCGCCTGGGACAGGGGCCAAGAGACCCAGTACTTC. The V and J genes are TRBV4-2 and TRBJ2-5; 10 bases align to TRBD1. CDR1 is LGHNA and CDR2 is YNFKEQ in the germline V gene. The CDR3 has 15 residues. J gave up 1 base and V 5 bases, and 4 bases lay outside the gene matches.

This rearrangement joins TRBV19 to TRBJ2-5, with 13 bases that match TRBD2. CDR1 and CDR2 from the germline V gene are LNHDA and SQIVND (reference sequence). Trimming took 6 bases from V and 3 from J; bases not matched to a gene: 7. The CDR3 consists of 16 residues. The CDR3 region is CASRATGTSGEETQYF. CDR3 sequence (DNA): TGTGCCAGTAGAGCGACCGGGACTAGCGGGGAAGAGACCCAGTACTTC.

Here the CDR3 DNA reads TGTGCCAGCAGCCAATCAGCACGCCAGTCGACTTTCTTT. Its protein is CASSQSARQSTFF. This sequence joins TRBV4-2 and TRBJ1-1; D remains ambiguous. This CDR3 comprises 13 residues. With 2 bases removed from V and 12 bases from J, the gap between germline ends came to 16 bases. Germline V gene data show CDR1 as LGHNA and CDR2 as YNFKEQ.

A few counts support this clonotype. V usage is TRBV6-5 and J usage is TRBJ1-1; unclear D gene. Germline loops: CDR1 MNHEY, CDR2 SVGAGI. The CDR3 has 14 residues. Trimming cost V 5 bases and J 3 bases, with 13 bases left between them. CDR3 residues: CASSPTTEYTEAFF. The DNA of the CDR3 is TGTGCCAGCAGTCCAACGACGGAGTACACTGAAGCTTTCTTT.

The chain links TRBV9 to TRBJ1-2; 8 positions match TRBD1. Germline loops: CDR1 SGDLS, CDR2 YYNGEE. The CDR3 has 14 residues. Trimming removed 0 bases from V and 8 bases from J; junction bases left unmatched: 6. CDR3 sequence reads: CASSVAQGAKGYTF. The CDR3 nucleotides are TGTGCCAGCAGCGTAGCCCAGGGGGCGAAGGGCTACACCTTC.

This clonotype was found many times. The chain combines TRBV5-1 with TRBJ2-3; tentatively, D is TRBD2 (6 bases). The CDR3 length is 14 residues. Germline assignment: CDR1 SGHRS and CDR2 YFSETQ. V lost 2 bases and J 6 bases, leaving 13 bases between the germline ends. The CDR3 region has the DNA TGCGCCAGCAGCTTTCGGCTAGGAGGGGATACGCAGTATTTT. This codes for CASSFRLGGDTQYF. Supplemented by reference TRBV5-1 and TRBJ2-3, the full variable domain reads KAGVTQTPRYLIKTRGQQVTLSCSPISGHRSVSWYQQTPGQGLQFLFEYFSETQRNKGNFPGRFSGRQFSNSRSEMNVSTLELGDSALYLCASSFRLGGDTQYFGPGTRLTVL.

This clonotype was observed at least ten times. The V and J genes are TRBV3-1 and TRBJ2-2; 8 bases are a match to TRBD2. The V gene end was trimmed by 3 bases and the J gene end by 2 bases; junction bases not matched to a gene: 2. Germline CDR1 reads LGHDT; CDR2 reads YNNKEL (reference sequence). The CDR3 runs to 15 residues. Written as DNA, the CDR3 is TGTGCCAGCAGCCAGGGACTAGTCAACACCGGGGAGCTGTTTTTT. Its protein is CASSQGLVNTGELFF.

The chain is built from TRBV20-1 and TRBJ2-1; TRBD2 aligns across 10 bases. The CDR3 sequence is 13 residues long. V was pared by 4 bases and J by 5 bases, with 2 bases of the junction left unmatched. In germline, CDR1 is DFQATT, CDR2 SNEGSKA (reference sequence). CDR3 protein: CSATGLADNEQFF. The CDR3 DNA reads as TGCAGTGCTACAGGACTAGCGGACAATGAGCAGTTCTTC.

This clonotype occurred many times. The chain uses TRBV3-1 and TRBJ1-6; a possible D gene is TRBD1 (5 bases). Germline CDR1 LGHDT, CDR2 YNNKEL (reference sequence). The CDR3 totals 16 residues. With 0 bases removed from V and 6 bases from J, the gap between germline ends came to 12 bases. The CDR3 region has the DNA TGTGCCAGCAGCCAAGACAGGGCTTTCCGTAATTCACCCCTCCACTTT. Its protein is CASSQDRAFRNSPLHF.

This clonotype was picked up a small number of times. The chain links TRBV29-1 to TRBJ2-7; D gene unclear. The CDR3 has 11 residues. Germline V CDR1 and CDR2: SQVTM, ANQGSEA. V was shortened by 6 bases and J by 6 bases, with 12 bases between the two germline ends. Here the CDR3 DNA reads TGCAGCGTGGGCCATGACGGCGAGCAGTACGTC. Translated, it gives CSVGHDGEQYV.

This clonotype has a count of ten or more. The chain uses TRBV27 and TRBJ2-3; 7 positions agree with TRBD1. Germline CDR1 MNHEY, CDR2 SMNVEV (reference sequence). Trimming took 1 base from V and 3 from J; bases not matched to a gene: 10. CDR3 length: 17 residues. CDR3 nucleotides: TGTGCCAGCAGTTTATTGTGTTTGACAGGGTGGACAGATACGCAGTATTTT. Translating it yields CASSLLCLTGWTDTQYF.

This clonotype was observed a few times. This rearrangement joins TRBV7-9 to TRBJ2-7, with D unresolved. The germline V gene has CDR1 SEHNR and CDR2 FQNEAQ (reference sequence). The CDR3 is 14 amino acids. Trimming pared 2 bases from V and 4 bases from J, leaving 12 bases between. The CDR3 here is CASSLMGSDYEQYV. CDR3 sequence (DNA): TGTGCCAGCAGCTTAATGGGGTCAGATTACGAGCAGTACGTC.

V usage is TRBV20-1 and J usage is TRBJ2-5, with 7 bases matching TRBD2. CDR3 length: 13 residues. The ends lost 7 bases at V and 7 bases at J; junction bases unmatched: 12. CDR1 and CDR2 (germline): DFQATT, SNEGSKA (reference sequence). The CDR3 here is CSGPGGDGGTQYF. DNA of the CDR3: TGCAGTGGTCCTGGGGGGGACGGGGGGACCCAGTACTTC.

This clonotype was seen more than once but under ten times. The chain recombines TRBV20-1 with TRBJ2-1, with 8 bases matching TRBD2. J lost 0 bases, V lost 4 bases, and 8 bases had no gene match. CDR1 and CDR2 from the germline V gene are DFQATT and SNEGSKA (reference sequence). CDR3 length equals 16 residues. The CDR3 nucleotides read TGCAGTGCTAAAAGCCCGCGGGGGGACTCCTACAATGAGCAGTTCTTC. As protein: CSAKSPRGDSYNEQFF.

This clonotype was seen repeatedly, ten times or more. The chain combines TRBV9 with TRBJ2-3, with 8 bases that match TRBD2. V lost 0 bases and J lost 0; bases outside the gene matches: 3. The CDR3 totals 16 residues. Germline V CDR1 and CDR2: SGDLS, YYNGEE. The CDR3 DNA sequence: TGTGCCAGCAGCGTAGAGAGCGGGGGAAGCACAGATACGCAGTATTTT. This gives the protein CASSVESGGSTDTQYF. The full variable domain, with the rest looked up from reference TRBV9 and TRBJ2-3, is DSGVTQTPKHLITATGQRVTLRCSPRSGDLSVYWYQQSLDQGLQFLIQYYNGEERAKGNILERFSAQQFPDLHSELNLSSLELGDSALYFCASSVESGGSTDTQYFGPGTRLTVL.